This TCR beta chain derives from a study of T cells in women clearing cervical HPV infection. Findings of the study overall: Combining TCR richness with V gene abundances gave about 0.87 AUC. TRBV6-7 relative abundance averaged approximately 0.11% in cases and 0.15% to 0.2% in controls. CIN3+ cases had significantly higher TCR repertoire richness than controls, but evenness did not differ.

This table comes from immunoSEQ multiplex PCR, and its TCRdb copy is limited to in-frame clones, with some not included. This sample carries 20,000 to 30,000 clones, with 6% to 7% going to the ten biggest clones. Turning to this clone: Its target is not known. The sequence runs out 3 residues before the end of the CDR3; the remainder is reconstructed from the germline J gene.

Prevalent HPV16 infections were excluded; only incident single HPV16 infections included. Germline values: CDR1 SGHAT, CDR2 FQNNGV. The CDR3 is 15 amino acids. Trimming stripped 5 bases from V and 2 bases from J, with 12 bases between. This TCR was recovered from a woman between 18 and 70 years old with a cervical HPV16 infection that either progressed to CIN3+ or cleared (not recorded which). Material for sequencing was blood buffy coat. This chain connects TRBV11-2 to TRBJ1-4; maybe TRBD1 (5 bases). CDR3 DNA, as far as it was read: TGTGCCAGCAGCACAGGAAGGGGTACTAATGAAAAA. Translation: CASSTGRGTNEK. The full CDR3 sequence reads CASSTGRGTNEKLFF.